The 15 T cell receptor beta chains below come from one sample, sequenced in a study of blood T cell repertoires in COVID-19. Repertoires were generated with immunoSEQ multiplex PCR, while TCRdb's copy carries only in-frame clones and drops some. The sample shows hundreds of thousands of clones, 80% to 90% of them seen only once. The sequenced sample consisted of PBMCs or T cells enriched from blood (not recorded which). The receptors derive from a woman between 50 and 59 years old who had recovered from COVID-19.

V usage is TRBV19 and J usage is TRBJ2-3; 7 nucleotides align to TRBD2. This CDR3 region has 14 residues. V dropped 5 bases and J dropped 3; count of bases not matched to a gene: 5. Germline V gene data show CDR1 as LNHDA and CDR2 as SQIVND (reference sequence). The CDR3 DNA is TGTGCCAGTAGTCCCCAGCGGGGTACAGATACGCAGTATTTT. Its translation is CASSPQRGTDTQYF.

This clone was detected once. The chain recombines TRBV7-9 with TRBJ2-2, with TRBD2 identical over 7 bases. V dropped 1 base and J dropped 6; count of bases not matched to a gene: 5. Germline V gives CDR1 SEHNR, CDR2 FQNEAQ (reference sequence). The CDR3 totals 15 residues. The CDR3 nucleotides read TGTGCCAGCAGCTTAGGGCAGGCGGGGGCCGGGGAGCTGTTTTTT. It encodes CASSLGQAGAGELFF.

CDR3 amino acids: CASSYSGGPAGELFF. CDR3 nucleotide sequence: TGTGCCAGCAGTTACTCGGGGGGGCCGGCCGGGGAGCTGTTTTTT. V and J are TRBV6-5 and TRBJ2-2, with D maybe TRBD2 (7 bases). Germline V CDR1 and CDR2: MNHEY, SVGAGI. This CDR3 contains 15 residues. Trimming left V 0 bases short and J 6 bases short, with 11 bases between.

The chain recombines TRBV14 with TRBJ1-1, with 8 bases lining up with TRBD1. The length of the CDR3 is 13 residues. The ends lost 5 bases at V and 4 bases at J; junction bases unmatched: 3. Germline CDR1 reads SGHDN; CDR2 reads FVKESK. CDR3 amino acids: CASSEQGGTEAFF. The CDR3 nucleotides are TGTGCCAGCAGCGAACAGGGGGGCACTGAAGCTTTCTTT.

This sequence joins TRBV3-1 (or the pseudogene TRBV3-2) and TRBJ2-5; 9 positions match TRBD2. CDR1 LGHDT and CDR2 YNNKEL come from the germline V gene (reference sequence). The length of the CDR3 is 12 residues. J was trimmed by 5 bases and V by 11 bases; bases with no gene match: 6. In DNA, the CDR3 is TGTGCCGCAGCGGGGGGAGAGGAGACCCAGTACTTC. Its protein product is CAAAGGEETQYF.

This clone was seen a few times. The chain combines TRBV19 with TRBJ2-5; 11 nucleotides line up with TRBD2. Trimming removed 6 bases from V and 5 bases from J; junction bases left unmatched: 2. Germline loops: CDR1 LNHDA, CDR2 SQIVND (reference sequence). The CDR3 totals 13 residues. Here the CDR3 reads CASSRTSGETQYF. The CDR3 DNA follows: TGTGCCAGTAGCCGGACTAGCGGGGAGACCCAGTACTTC.

This sequence joins TRBV5-1 and TRBJ1-1, with D possibly matching TRBD1 (5 bases). Deletions cut 0 bases from V and 1 base from J, with 7 bases between. The CDR3 is 14 residues long. Germline CDR1 reads SGHRS; CDR2 reads YFSETQ. CDR3 protein: CASSLGRANTEAFF. Written as DNA, the CDR3 is TGCGCCAGCAGCTTGGGCAGGGCGAACACTGAAGCTTTCTTT.

This clone was found once. The chain joins TRBV28 to TRBJ1-2; 8 bases fit TRBD1. CDR1 and CDR2 from the germline V gene are MDHEN and SYDVKM. CDR3 size: 14 residues. The V and J ends lost 7 bases and 8 bases, in that order; junction bases with no gene match: 12. The CDR3 loop reads CASIAGGIIRGYTF. The CDR3 coding sequence is TGTGCCAGCATTGCAGGGGGCATAATCAGGGGCTACACCTTC.

The CDR3 DNA sequence: TGCGCCAGCAGCTTGGAGGACACCCGGACCACTGAAGCTTTCTTT. Protein sequence: CASSLEDTRTTEAFF. V and J are TRBV5-1 and TRBJ1-1, with D perhaps matching TRBD1 (5 bases). V was trimmed by 0 bases and J by 4 bases, leaving 13 bases between them. Germline lookup yields CDR1 SGHRS and CDR2 YFSETQ. The CDR3 has 15 residues. Full variable domain (missing parts from reference TRBV5-1 and TRBJ1-1): KAGVTQTPRYLIKTRGQQVTLSCSPISGHRSVSWYQQTPGQGLQFLFEYFSETQRNKGNFPGRFSGRQFSNSRSEMNVSTLELGDSALYLCASSLEDTRTTEAFFGQGTRLTVV.

J is TRBJ2-7 and V is TRBV27; 9 positions match TRBD2. This CDR3 is 15 amino acids long. The ends lost 2 bases at V and 2 bases at J; junction bases unmatched: 4. Germline lookup yields CDR1 MNHEY and CDR2 SMNVEV (reference sequence). The CDR3 coding sequence is TGTGCCAGCAGTTTAGGGCTAGCGGGGACCTACGAGCAGTACTTC. It translates to CASSLGLAGTYEQYF.

This clone showed up just a few times. The chain carries TRBV2 and TRBJ1-6; 9 bases line up with TRBD1. Trimming removed 8 bases from V and 9 bases from J; junction bases left unmatched: 8. Germline CDR1 is SNHLY and CDR2 is FYNNEI. CDR3 length equals 14 residues. CDR3 nucleotides: TGTGCCAGCCAGGAGGGGACAGGGATTTCACCCCTCCACTTT. Amino acids: CASQEGTGISPLHF.

The chain uses TRBV19 and TRBJ1-5; possibly TRBD1 for D (5 bases). The CDR3 runs to 13 residues. V lost 6 bases and J 4 bases, leaving 10 bases between the germline ends. Germline CDR1 LNHDA, CDR2 SQIVND (reference sequence). CDR3: CASRAGRNQPQHF. CDR3 sequence (DNA): TGTGCCAGTAGGGCGGGACGAAATCAGCCCCAGCATTTT.

The CDR3 coding sequence is TGCGCCAGCAGCCGGATACAGGGGGGGAACACCGGGGAGCTGTTTTTT. This codes for CASSRIQGGNTGELFF. The chain links TRBV5-1 to TRBJ2-2, with TRBD1 matching 8 bases. V was clipped by 4 bases and J by 1 base; unmatched bases: 6. CDR1 is SGHRS, CDR2 YFSETQ, per germline. The CDR3 runs to 16 residues.

V and J are TRBV7-2 and TRBJ1-1; D is perhaps TRBD1 (5 bases). V shed 7 bases and J shed 7 bases, with 16 bases lying between them. CDR3 size: 13 residues. The germline V gene has CDR1 SGHTA and CDR2 FQGNSA. CDR3 protein: CASTDGGVDEAFF. DNA for the CDR3: TGTGCCAGCACCGATGGAGGGGTGGATGAAGCTTTCTTT.

The chain links TRBV19 to TRBJ1-2, with unresolved D. The CDR3 spans 14 residues. Trimming took off 6 bases at V and 8 bases at J, with 19 bases between the two ends. Germline values: CDR1 LNHDA, CDR2 SQIVND (reference sequence). The CDR3 nucleotides read TGTGCCAGTAGAGGAGGGCCGTCCGTAGGAGGCTACACCTTC. Protein product: CASRGGPSVGGYTF.